The clone carrying this TCR beta chain was detected only a few times. What it recognizes is unknown. These data originate in a study of beta chain features in type 1 diabetes. Study details: Age, gender, cell numbers and subset yield matched between patients and controls.

The CDR3 runs 12 residues. V was clipped by 1 base and J by 3 bases, with 0 bases between them. The germline V gene has CDR1 SEHNR and CDR2 FQNEAQ (reference sequence). Overall study findings and caveats: Whether HLA type affects TCRB rearrangement stayed undetermined in the present work.

The authors reverse transcribed all of the isolated RNA, so sequencing captured expressed TCRB transcripts. The protocol was immunoSEQ multiplex PCR, while the TCRdb copy is restricted to in-frame clones and leaves out a portion. The sample shows about 240,000 clones, about 30% of them seen only once. This clonotype was obtained from a man aged 25-40 years in good health. The chain joins TRBV7-9 to TRBJ2-2, with D unresolved. Sequenced material: central memory CD4+ T cells from blood. Here the CDR3 DNA reads TGTGCCAGCAGCTTAGACACCGGGGAGCTGTTTTTT. It codes for CASSLDTGELFF.